This TCR beta chain was obtained from a study of blood T cells in healthy people across ages. Study context: Capture by template switching was about one barcoded beta molecule per two T cells.

A J-beta primer mix and a sample-barcoded 5' primer were used in a second PCR of roughly 7 to 12 cycles. Every molecule of cDNA carried a tag from a template-switch adaptor with 12 random nucleotides. TCRdb redid the calling of the 5' RACE reads with MiXCR, one entry per CDR3 protein. The sample contains about 1.8 million distinct CDR3 sequences, roughly 50% of which appear only once. Details on this clonotype: Its specificity is unknown.

Study-level results: Relative to aged donors, long-lived donors carried more naive CD4+ cells and displayed higher diversity.

This receptor was taken from a woman aged 40 to 50 in good health. The sequenced material came from blood.

CDR3 protein: CASSLYPGQGAHEQYF. CDR3 DNA: TGTGCCAGCAGTTTATATCCAGGGCAGGGGGCCCACGAGCAGTACTTC. The chain combines TRBV28 with TRBJ2-4; 8 nucleotides agree with TRBD1. The end of the DNA is better explained by TRBJ2-7, so the J call may be wrong. Germline V gene sequence: CDR1 MDHEN, CDR2 SYDVKM. CDR3 length equals 16 residues.